One sample yielded the 24 T cell receptor beta chains listed below, sequenced in a study of spatial heterogeneity in lung cancer. Time point of the sample: blood at routine non-recurrence follow-up after resection. MiXCR was run by TCRdb on the 5' RACE reads, yielding one entry per CDR3 protein. This table has 95,000 to 120,000 distinct CDR3 sequences, more than 10% appearing once. The specimen was PBMCs, collected at follow-up. The receptors shown here come from a female donor with early-stage non-small cell lung cancer.

The chain joins TRBV6-5 to TRBJ2-3; D not resolved. Trimming removed 0 bases at V and 0 bases at J, with 7 bases between. The CDR3 consists of 15 residues. Per germline, CDR1 MNHEY and CDR2 SVGAGI. For the CDR3, the DNA is TGTGCCAGCAGTTACTCACACGGAAGCACAGATACGCAGTATTTT. The encoded protein is CASSYSHGSTDTQYF.

As DNA, the CDR3 is TGTGCCTGGAGTGCCGCGGGGACAGGTAGGACTGAAGCTTTCTTT. It yields the protein CAWSAAGTGRTEAFF. J is TRBJ1-1 and V is TRBV30; 8 nucleotides match TRBD1. The CDR3 runs to 15 residues. The J segment lost 5 bases and the V segment lost 1 base, leaving 9 bases of the junction unmatched. Germline lookup yields CDR1 GTSNPN and CDR2 SVGIG (reference sequence).

This clonotype was picked up many times. J is TRBJ1-2 and V is TRBV28; TRBD1 matches at 9 bases. Trimming removed 6 bases from V and 6 bases from J; junction bases left unmatched: 11. The CDR3 has 15 amino acids. CDR1 MDHEN and CDR2 SYDVKM come from the germline V gene. In DNA, the CDR3 is TGTGCCAGCAGCCCCGCTACAGGGGGCATTCATGGCTACACCTTC. Residues: CASSPATGGIHGYTF.

This clonotype was observed a single time. The chain carries TRBV5-1 and TRBJ1-6; D unclear. Germline assignment: CDR1 SGHRS and CDR2 YFSETQ. The CDR3 covers 14 residues. V lost 1 base and J lost 10, with 12 bases in between. The CDR3 DNA sequence: TGCGCCAGCAGCTTGTTAGGAGTAGGATCACCCCTCCACTTT. Protein product: CASSLLGVGSPLHF.

A few counts support this clonotype. Written as DNA, the CDR3 is TGTGCCAGCAGCGACGGGAGGAGGAGCACAGATACGCAGTATTTT. The encoded protein is CASSDGRRSTDTQYF. The chain carries TRBV7-9 and TRBJ2-3, with 7 bases lining up with TRBD2. The CDR3 consists of 15 residues. The V and J ends lost 5 bases and 0 bases, in that order; junction bases with no gene match: 5. Germline CDR1 SEHNR, CDR2 FQNEAQ (reference sequence).

CDR3 protein: CASSLVDRPHSPLHF. Here the CDR3 DNA reads TGCGCCAGCAGCTTGGTGGACAGGCCGCATTCACCCCTCCACTTT. The V and J genes are TRBV5-1 and TRBJ1-6, with 7 nucleotides matching TRBD1. Trimming removed 0 bases from V and 8 bases from J; junction bases left unmatched: 5. Germline CDR1 is SGHRS and CDR2 is YFSETQ. CDR3 length equals 15 residues.

This clonotype occurred a few times. The chain uses TRBV12-3 or TRBV12-4 and TRBJ2-1, with D hard to call. The CDR3 sequence is 14 residues long. V lost 5 bases and J 5 bases, leaving 13 bases between the germline ends. The CDR3 protein is CASSPRATNNEQFF. The CDR3 DNA is TGTGCCAGCAGTCCCCGGGCAACAAACAATGAGCAGTTCTTC.

J is TRBJ2-1 and V is TRBV3-1; tentative D call: TRBD2 (6 bases). The germline V gene has CDR1 LGHDT and CDR2 YNNKEL (reference sequence). Trimming removed 3 bases at V and 10 bases at J, with 10 bases between. The CDR3 extends over 12 amino acids. The DNA for the CDR3 is TGTGCCAGCAGCCAGAGGACTACCGAGCAGTTCTTC. This translates into CASSQRTTEQFF.

This clonotype has a count of ten or more. The V and J genes are TRBV18 and TRBJ1-1; 7 bases are shared with TRBD1. This CDR3 contains 15 residues. The V and J ends lost 6 bases and 5 bases, in that order; junction bases with no gene match: 12. CDR1 is KGHSH, CDR2 LQKENI, per germline. The CDR3 DNA sequence: TGTGCCAGCTCCTCGGAAGGGGGCGCACGTACTGAAGCTTTCTTT. This codes for CASSSEGGARTEAFF.

CDR3 sequence (DNA): TGTGCCAGTAGTATCGGGTCCGCTCCTTACCAAGAGACCCAGTACTTC. Encoded protein: CASSIGSAPYQETQYF. This sequence joins TRBV19 and TRBJ2-5; D uncertain. Looked up from germline, CDR1 is LNHDA and CDR2 is SQIVND (reference sequence). This CDR3 spans 16 amino acids. Trimming cost V 3 bases and J 0 bases, with 14 bases left between them.

At least ten counts were recorded for this clonotype. This chain uses TRBV20-1 with TRBJ1-5, with D possibly being TRBD1 (5 bases). Per the germline V gene, CDR1 is DFQATT and CDR2 is SNEGSKA (reference sequence). This CDR3 has 15 amino acids. CDR3 sequence reads: CSALKGTRSNQPQHF. CDR3 bases: TGCAGCGCCCTGAAGGGGACTAGGAGCAATCAGCCCCAGCATTTT.

This clonotype was counted many times. V usage is TRBV12-5 and J usage is TRBJ2-7; the D is unclear. This CDR3 region has 14 residues. CDR1 LGHNT and CDR2 FRNRAP come from the germline V gene. Between the trimmed V and J ends, which lost 0 bases and 3 bases, there was a span of 9 bases. CDR3 residues: CASGLVTPLYEQYV. As DNA, the CDR3 is TGTGCTAGTGGTTTGGTTACCCCCCTCTACGAGCAGTACGTC.

The CDR3 nucleotides are TGTGCCAGCAGCCGACGACGGTCGGGCTCTGGAAACACCATATATTTT. Translating it yields CASSRRRSGSGNTIYF. This sequence joins TRBV12-3 or TRBV12-4 and TRBJ1-3; D unresolved. CDR3 length: 16 residues. The germline V and J ends were trimmed by 6 bases and 0 bases, with 15 bases remaining between them.

There are a few counts of this clonotype. The J gene is TRBJ1-6, the V gene TRBV3-1, with D possibly matching TRBD1 (6 bases). V was cut by 1 base and J by 14 bases, with 12 bases left in between. The CDR3 length is 13 residues. Germline loops: CDR1 LGHDT, CDR2 YNNKEL (reference sequence). The CDR3 here is CASSQGTAVTLHF. CDR3 DNA sequence: TGTGCCAGCAGCCAAGGGACAGCAGTGACCCTCCACTTT.

This clonotype has a count of ten or more. The chain is built from TRBV10-3 and TRBJ2-1, with TRBD2 identical over 10 bases. The CDR3 contains 17 residues. Losses at the gene ends were 2 bases for V and 5 bases for J; bases not matched to a gene: 9. Germline CDR1 reads ENHRY; CDR2 reads SYGVKD. The CDR3 spells CAISERGLATVNNEQFF. CDR3 nucleotides: TGTGCCATCAGTGAGAGGGGACTAGCGACGGTAAACAATGAGCAGTTCTTC.

Many counts were recorded for this clonotype. The gene calls are TRBV3-1 and TRBJ2-7, with 8 bases that match TRBD2. Germline-derived CDR1 and CDR2 are LGHDT and YNNKEL (reference sequence). The CDR3 has 16 amino acids. Trimming at V came to 0 bases and at J to 6 bases, leaving 10 bases not matched to a gene. The DNA of the CDR3 is TGTGCCAGCAGCCAAGAACGGTGGCTAGCGGGCCGCGAGCAGTACTTC. Amino acids: CASSQERWLAGREQYF.

The chain links TRBV18 to TRBJ2-7; D possibly corresponds to TRBD1 (6 bases). CDR3 length: 17 amino acids. CDR1 KGHSH and CDR2 LQKENI come from the germline V gene. With 2 bases removed from V and 0 bases from J, the gap between germline ends came to 17 bases. The CDR3 reads CASSPVVGHRNSYEQYF. For the CDR3, the DNA is TGTGCCAGCTCACCAGTAGTGGGACACCGAAACTCCTACGAGCAGTACTTC.

This clonotype was counted a few times. The chain has TRBV9 and TRBJ2-1, with 9 bases identical to TRBD2. Germline CDR1 reads SGDLS; CDR2 reads YYNGEE. The V segment lost 3 bases and the J segment 8 bases; nucleotides outside the gene matches: 18. The CDR3 is 18 residues long. CDR3 amino acids: CASSDPHVAGGPLDEQFF. CDR3 DNA sequence: TGTGCCAGCAGCGACCCGCATGTTGCGGGAGGGCCGCTCGATGAGCAGTTCTTC.

The chain couples TRBV2 to TRBJ2-2, with unresolved D. Trimming pared 7 bases from V and 0 bases from J, leaving 9 bases between. Germline CDR1 is SNHLY and CDR2 is FYNNEI. The CDR3 spans 14 residues. In DNA form, the CDR3 reads TGTGCCAGCATGGAAAGCACGAACACCGGGGAGCTGTTTTTT. This gives the protein CASMESTNTGELFF.

This clonotype was seen a few times. J is TRBJ2-7 and V is TRBV7-8; 7 bases are a match to TRBD2. The CDR3 consists of 15 residues. Germline V CDR1 and CDR2: SGHVS, FQNEAQ. V lost 6 bases, J lost 3 bases, and 11 bases stayed unmatched. The CDR3: CASSFATSLHYEQYF. In DNA form, the CDR3 reads TGTGCCAGCAGTTTCGCGACTAGCCTCCACTACGAGCAGTACTTC.

The chain couples TRBV29-1 to TRBJ2-1; TRBD2 agrees at 8 bases. CDR3 length: 16 amino acids. V trimming: 4 bases; J trimming: 5 bases; junction bases outside the gene matches: 13. CDR1 is SQVTM and CDR2 is ANQGSEA in the germline V gene. Here the CDR3 DNA reads TGCAGCGTTGCAACCGACCTAAGGACTAGCAACAATGAGCAGTTCTTC. Translating gives CSVATDLRTSNNEQFF.

This chain joins TRBV5-4 and TRBJ2-7; D ambiguous. Trimming took off 3 bases at V and 3 bases at J, with 4 bases between the two ends. From germline, CDR1 is SGHNT and CDR2 YYREEE (reference sequence). The length of the CDR3 is 11 residues. CDR3 loop: CASSWGYEQYF. CDR3 nucleotides: TGTGCCAGCAGCTGGGGCTACGAGCAGTACTTC.

This rearrangement joins TRBV27 to TRBJ2-7; no clear D gene. Germline lookup yields CDR1 MNHEY and CDR2 SMNVEV (reference sequence). CDR3 length equals 13 residues. V was pared by 4 bases and J by 9 bases, with 16 bases between. Here the CDR3 reads CASSSRRQRRQYV. The CDR3 DNA reads as TGTGCCAGCAGTTCCCGGCGCCAGAGGAGGCAGTACGTC.

This clonotype appeared many times. This rearrangement joins TRBV6-1 to TRBJ1-1; D unresolved. CDR1 is MNHNS, CDR2 SASEGT, per germline. CDR3 length: 15 residues. Trimming cost V 2 bases and J 4 bases, with 14 bases left between them. CDR3 protein: CASSEFRPLSTEAFF. The CDR3 DNA sequence: TGTGCCAGCAGTGAATTTCGCCCCCTTAGCACTGAAGCTTTCTTT.